This TCR beta chain appears in the sequencing data of a study of technical replicates of blood from several donors. The assay was immunoSEQ multiplex PCR, and TCRdb's table has in-frame clones only and misses some. The sample shows about 78,000 clones, 90% to 95% of them seen only once. Germline loops: CDR1 SEHNR, CDR2 FQNEAQ (reference sequence). The CDR3 length is 14 residues. The specimen was T cells isolated from PBMCs. V gene TRBV7-9 combines with J gene TRBJ1-2; TRBD1 aligns across 9 bases. The sequence derives from a human donor in good health. As DNA, the CDR3 is TGTGCAGCACTTTCCGGGACAGGGCTACATGGCTACACCTTC. This gives the protein CAALSGTGLHGYTF.